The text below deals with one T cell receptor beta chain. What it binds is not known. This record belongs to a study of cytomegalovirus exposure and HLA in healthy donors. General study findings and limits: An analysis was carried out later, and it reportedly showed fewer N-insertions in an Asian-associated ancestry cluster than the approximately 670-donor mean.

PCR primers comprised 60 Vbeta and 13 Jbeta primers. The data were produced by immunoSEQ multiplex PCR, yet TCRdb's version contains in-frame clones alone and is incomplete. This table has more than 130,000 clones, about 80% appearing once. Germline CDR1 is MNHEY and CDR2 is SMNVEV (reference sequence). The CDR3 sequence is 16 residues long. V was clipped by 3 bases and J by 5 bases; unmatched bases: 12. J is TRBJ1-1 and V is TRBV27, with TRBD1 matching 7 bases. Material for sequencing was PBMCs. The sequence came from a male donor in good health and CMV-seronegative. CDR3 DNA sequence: TGTGCCAGCAGTTTTTACTTGGACAGGCGGGCGACTGAAGCTTTCTTT. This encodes CASSFYLDRRATEAFF.